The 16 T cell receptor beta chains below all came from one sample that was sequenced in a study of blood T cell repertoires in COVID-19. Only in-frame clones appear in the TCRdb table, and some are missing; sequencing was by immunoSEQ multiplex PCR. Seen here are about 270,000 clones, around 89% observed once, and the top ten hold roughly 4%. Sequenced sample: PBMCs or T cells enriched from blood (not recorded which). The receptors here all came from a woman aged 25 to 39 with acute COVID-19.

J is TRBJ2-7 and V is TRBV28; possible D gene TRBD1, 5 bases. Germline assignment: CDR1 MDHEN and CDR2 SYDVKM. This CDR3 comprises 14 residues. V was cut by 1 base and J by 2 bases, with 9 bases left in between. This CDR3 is CASSLLGQAYEQYF. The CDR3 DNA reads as TGTGCCAGCAGTTTATTGGGGCAGGCCTACGAGCAGTACTTC.

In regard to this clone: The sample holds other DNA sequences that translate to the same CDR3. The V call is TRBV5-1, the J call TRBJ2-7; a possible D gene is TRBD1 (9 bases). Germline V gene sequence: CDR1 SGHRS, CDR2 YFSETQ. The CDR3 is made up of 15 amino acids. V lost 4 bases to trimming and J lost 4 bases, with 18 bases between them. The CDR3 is CASSPGGTGSYEQYF. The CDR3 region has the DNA TGCGCCAGCAGCCCGGGAGGGACAGGGTCTTACGAGCAGTACTTC.

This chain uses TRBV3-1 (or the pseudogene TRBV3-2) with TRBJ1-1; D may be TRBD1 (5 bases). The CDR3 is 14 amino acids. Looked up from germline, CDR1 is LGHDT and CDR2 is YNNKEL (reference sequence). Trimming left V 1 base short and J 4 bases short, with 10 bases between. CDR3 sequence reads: CASSQVSGGTEAFF. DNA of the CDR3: TGTGCCAGCAGCCAAGTATCGGGGGGCACTGAAGCTTTCTTT.

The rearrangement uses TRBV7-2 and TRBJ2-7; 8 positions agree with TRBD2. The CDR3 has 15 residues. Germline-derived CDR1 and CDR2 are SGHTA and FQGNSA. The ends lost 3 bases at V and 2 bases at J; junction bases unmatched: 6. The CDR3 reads CASSLVAGSTYEQYF. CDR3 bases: TGTGCCAGCAGCTTGGTAGCGGGATCGACCTACGAGCAGTACTTC.

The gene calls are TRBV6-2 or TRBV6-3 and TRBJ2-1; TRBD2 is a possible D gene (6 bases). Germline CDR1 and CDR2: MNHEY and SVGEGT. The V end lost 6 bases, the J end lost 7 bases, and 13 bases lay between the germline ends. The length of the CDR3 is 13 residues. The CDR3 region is CASSSLADNEQFF. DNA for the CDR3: TGTGCCAGCAGCTCTTTAGCGGATAATGAGCAGTTCTTC.

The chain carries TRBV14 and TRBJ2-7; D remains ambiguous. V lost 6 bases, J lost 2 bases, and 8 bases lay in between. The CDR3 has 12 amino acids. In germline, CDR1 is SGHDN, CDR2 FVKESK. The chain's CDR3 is CASSSTTYEQYF. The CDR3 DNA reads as TGTGCCAGCAGTTCCACTACCTACGAGCAGTACTTC. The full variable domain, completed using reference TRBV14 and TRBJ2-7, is EAGVTQFPSHSVIEKGQTVTLRCDPISGHDNLYWYRRVMGKEIKFLLHFVKESKQDESGMPNNRFLAERTGGTYSTLKVQPAELEDSGVYFCASSSTTYEQYFGPGTRLTVT.

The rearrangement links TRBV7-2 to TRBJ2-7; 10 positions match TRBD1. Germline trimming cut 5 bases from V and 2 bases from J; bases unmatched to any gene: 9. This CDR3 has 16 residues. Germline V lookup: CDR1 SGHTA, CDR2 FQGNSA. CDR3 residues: CASSPGSGTGAYEQYF. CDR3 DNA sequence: TGTGCCAGCAGCCCCGGTTCCGGGACAGGGGCCTACGAGCAGTACTTC.

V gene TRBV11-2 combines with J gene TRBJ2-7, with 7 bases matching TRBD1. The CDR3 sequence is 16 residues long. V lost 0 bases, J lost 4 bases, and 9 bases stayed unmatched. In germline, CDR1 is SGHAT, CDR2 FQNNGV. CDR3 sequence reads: CASSLDLGQNRYEQYF. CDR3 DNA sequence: TGTGCCAGCAGCTTAGATCTGGGACAGAACAGGTACGAGCAGTACTTC.

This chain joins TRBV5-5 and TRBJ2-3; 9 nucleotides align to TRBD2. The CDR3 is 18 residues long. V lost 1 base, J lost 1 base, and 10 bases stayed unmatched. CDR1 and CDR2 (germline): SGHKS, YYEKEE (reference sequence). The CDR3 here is CASSLRWREGRGTDTQYF. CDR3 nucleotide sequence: TGTGCCAGCAGCTTGAGGTGGCGGGAGGGCCGGGGCACAGATACGCAGTATTTT. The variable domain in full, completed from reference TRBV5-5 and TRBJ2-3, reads DAGVTQSPTHLIKTRGQQVTLRCSPISGHKSVSWYQQVLGQGPQFIFQYYEKEERGRGNFPDRFSARQFPNYSSELNVNALLLGDSALYLCASSLRWREGRGTDTQYFGPGTRLTVL.

CDR3 DNA sequence: TGTGCCTGGAGGGAAAGTAGCGGCAGCTGGGCCGGGGAGCTGTTTTTT. Translated, it gives CAWRESSGSWAGELFF. The chain uses TRBV30 and TRBJ2-2; tentative D call: TRBD2 (6 bases). The V gene's germline CDR1 is GTSNPN and CDR2 SVGIG (reference sequence). The CDR3 runs 16 residues. V gave up 3 bases and J gave up 6 bases, with 20 bases separating them.

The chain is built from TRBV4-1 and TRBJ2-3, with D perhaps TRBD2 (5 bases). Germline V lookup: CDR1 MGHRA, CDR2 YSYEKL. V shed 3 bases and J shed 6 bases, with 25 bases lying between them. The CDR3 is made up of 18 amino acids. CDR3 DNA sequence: TGCGCCAGCAGCCACCCATCCTCGGCAGGCGGACTCGCTGATACGCAGTATTTT. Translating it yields CASSHPSSAGGLADTQYF.

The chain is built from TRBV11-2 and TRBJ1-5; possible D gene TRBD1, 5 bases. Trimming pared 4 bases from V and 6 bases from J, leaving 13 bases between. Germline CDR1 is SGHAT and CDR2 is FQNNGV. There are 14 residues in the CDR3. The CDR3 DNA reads TGTGCCAGCAGCTCAGGGATTGTGGGTCAGCCCCAGCATTTT. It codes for CASSSGIVGQPQHF. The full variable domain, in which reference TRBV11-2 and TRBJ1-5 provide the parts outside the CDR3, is EAGVAQSPRYKIIEKRQSVAFWCNPISGHATLYWYQQILGQGPKLLIQFQNNGVVDDSQLPKDRFSAERLKGVDSTLKIQPAKLEDSAVYLCASSSGIVGQPQHFGDGTRLSIL.

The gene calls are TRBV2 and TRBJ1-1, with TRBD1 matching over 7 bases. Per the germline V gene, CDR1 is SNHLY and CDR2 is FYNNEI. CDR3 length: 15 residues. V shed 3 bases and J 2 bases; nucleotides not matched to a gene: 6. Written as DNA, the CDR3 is TGTGCCAGCAGTGATGTGACAGGGCCAAACACTGAAGCTTTCTTT. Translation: CASSDVTGPNTEAFF. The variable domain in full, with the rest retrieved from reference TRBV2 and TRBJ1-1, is EPEVTQTPSHQVTQMGQEVILRCVPISNHLYFYWYRQILGQKVEFLVSFYNNEISEKSEIFDDQFSVERPDGSNFTLKIRSTKLEDSAMYFCASSDVTGPNTEAFFGQGTRLTVV.

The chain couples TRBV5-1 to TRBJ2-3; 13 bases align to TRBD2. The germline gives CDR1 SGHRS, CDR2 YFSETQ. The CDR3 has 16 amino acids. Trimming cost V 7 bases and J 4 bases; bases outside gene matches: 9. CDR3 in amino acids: CASENPGLAGADTQYF. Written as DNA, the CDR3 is TGCGCCAGCGAAAACCCCGGACTAGCGGGAGCAGATACGCAGTATTTT.

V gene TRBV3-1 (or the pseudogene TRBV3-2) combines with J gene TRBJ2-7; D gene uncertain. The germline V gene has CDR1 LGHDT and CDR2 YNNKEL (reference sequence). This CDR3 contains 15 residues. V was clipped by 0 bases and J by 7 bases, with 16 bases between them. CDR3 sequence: CASSQDGTSEAEQYF. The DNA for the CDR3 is TGTGCCAGCAGCCAAGATGGAACCTCGGAAGCGGAGCAGTACTTC.

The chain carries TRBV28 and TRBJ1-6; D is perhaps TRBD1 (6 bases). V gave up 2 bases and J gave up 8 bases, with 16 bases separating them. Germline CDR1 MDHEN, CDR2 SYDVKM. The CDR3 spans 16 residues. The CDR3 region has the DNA TGTGCCAGCAGTTTACCGTTACAGGGATCTCATTCACCCCTCCACTTT. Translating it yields CASSLPLQGSHSPLHF.